Each of the 15 T cell receptor beta chains below was sequenced from the same sample in a study of blood T cell repertoires in COVID-19. Sequenced by immunoSEQ multiplex PCR; TCRdb stores in-frame clones only, minus some. The table includes about 130,000 clones, about four fifths detected once. The specimen was peripheral blood. These receptors all come from a woman older than 75 with acute or convalescent COVID-19.

Here the CDR3 reads CASRPGTSEDTQYF. The CDR3 region has the DNA TGCGCCAGCAGACCCGGGACTAGCGAAGATACGCAGTATTTT. The rearrangement joins TRBV10-2 to TRBJ2-3; 10 nucleotides match TRBD2. CDR1 WSHSY and CDR2 SAAADI come from the germline V gene. The CDR3 loop spans 14 amino acids. Germline trimming cut 6 bases from V and 5 bases from J; bases unmatched to any gene: 5.

The rearrangement uses TRBV7-2 and TRBJ1-2; D not resolved. CDR1 is SGHTA and CDR2 is FQGNSA in the germline V gene. The CDR3 consists of 13 residues. The germline V and J ends were trimmed by 3 bases and 8 bases, with 13 bases remaining between them. In DNA form, the CDR3 reads TGTGCCAGCAGCTTGGAAAGGGAGACGGGCTACACCTTC. It encodes CASSLERETGYTF.

A word on this clone: Other DNA sequences within the sample encode an identical CDR3. V usage is TRBV18 and J usage is TRBJ1-5; 8 nucleotides match TRBD1. The junction had 3 bases not matched to a gene; V was cut back by 3 bases and J by 2 bases. The CDR3 has 15 residues. Germline assignment: CDR1 KGHSH and CDR2 LQKENI. The CDR3 coding sequence is TGTGCCAGCTCACCTGACAGGGGTGGCAATCAGCCCCAGCATTTT. Translation gives CASSPDRGGNQPQHF. Using reference TRBV18 and TRBJ1-5 for the parts outside the CDR3, the full variable domain is NAGVMQNPRHLVRRRGQEARLRCSPMKGHSHVYWYRQLPEEGLKFMVYLQKENIIDESGMPKERFSAEFPKEGPSILRIQQVVRGDSAAYFCASSPDRGGNQPQHFGDGTRLSIL.

This clone was recorded only once. The chain has TRBV14 and TRBJ1-2; D is unclear. This CDR3 region has 13 residues. The V gene lost 1 base and the J gene lost 4 bases, with 7 bases spanning the gap. Germline V gene lookup returns CDR1 SGHDN and CDR2 FVKESK. The CDR3, as DNA: TGTGCCAGCAGCCAAGCCTCTCGCTATGGCTACACCTTC. Its translation is CASSQASRYGYTF.

This clone has more than one count but fewer than ten. V usage is TRBV5-6 and J usage is TRBJ1-6, with D uncertain. The CDR3 loop spans 15 amino acids. The germline gives CDR1 SGHDT, CDR2 YYEEEE. Trimming left V 1 base short and J 10 bases short, with 15 bases between. The CDR3 coding sequence is TGTGCCAGCAGCTTGTTTGGTCCCCGAGGCTCACCCCTCCACTTT. Amino acids: CASSLFGPRGSPLHF. The full variable domain, in which reference TRBV5-6 and TRBJ1-6 provide the parts outside the CDR3, is DAGVTQSPTHLIKTRGQQVTLRCSPKSGHDTVSWYQQALGQGPQFIFQYYEEEERQRGNFPDRFSGHQFPNYSSELNVNALLLGDSALYLCASSLFGPRGSPLHFGNGTRLTVT.

The chain uses TRBV18 and TRBJ1-1; maybe TRBD1 (6 bases). The V gene lost 4 bases and the J gene lost 1 base, with 10 bases spanning the gap. The CDR3 consists of 14 residues. Per germline, CDR1 KGHSH and CDR2 LQKENI. CDR3 protein: CASSLGQTNTEAFF. In DNA form, the CDR3 reads TGTGCCAGCTCACTTGGACAGACGAACACTGAAGCTTTCTTT.

The chain uses TRBV24-1 and TRBJ2-1, with 7 bases aligning to TRBD2. Per germline, CDR1 KGHDR and CDR2 SFDVKD. The CDR3 has 15 residues. J lost 6 bases, V lost 4 bases, and 8 bases had no gene match. Here the CDR3 reads CATSDRAVAGNEQFF. DNA for the CDR3: TGTGCCACCAGTGACCGAGCAGTAGCGGGCAATGAGCAGTTCTTC.

The DNA for the CDR3 is TGTGCCAGCAGTTTTGGAGTCGAGCAGTACTTC. Its protein is CASSFGVEQYF. The genes are TRBV12-3 or TRBV12-4 and TRBJ2-7; D gene unclear. The germline V and J ends were trimmed by 3 bases and 6 bases, with 6 bases remaining between them. CDR3 length: 11 amino acids.

This chain links TRBV6-6 with TRBJ1-1; possibly TRBD1 for D (5 bases). The germline V and J ends were trimmed by 0 bases and 3 bases, with 8 bases remaining between them. The CDR3 sequence is 14 residues long. Germline CDR1 and CDR2: MNHNY and SVGAGI (reference sequence). CDR3 residues: CASSYSGQHTEAFF. CDR3 DNA sequence: TGTGCCAGCAGTTACTCGGGGCAGCACACTGAAGCTTTCTTT.

This sequence joins TRBV27 and TRBJ2-3; perhaps TRBD2 as D (5 bases). CDR1 is MNHEY and CDR2 is SMNVEV in the germline V gene (reference sequence). This CDR3 has 12 residues. V was cut by 4 bases and J by 6 bases, with 8 bases left in between. The CDR3 DNA is TGTGCCAGCAGTTCGTCGGGGGATACGCAGTATTTT. Translation: CASSSSGDTQYF.

This clone occurred once. The genes are TRBV7-2 and TRBJ2-1; 9 nucleotides align to TRBD1. Germline assignment: CDR1 SGHTA and CDR2 FQGNSA. Germline trimming cut 7 bases from V and 0 bases from J; bases unmatched to any gene: 7. This CDR3 has 16 residues. CDR3 sequence (DNA): TGTGCCAGCATCACATTGACAGGGGGCTCCTACAATGAGCAGTTCTTC. Amino acids: CASITLTGGSYNEQFF.

The chain is built from TRBV27 and TRBJ1-1; perhaps TRBD1 as D (5 bases). Germline V gene lookup returns CDR1 MNHEY and CDR2 SMNVEV (reference sequence). Trimming took off 9 bases at V and 0 bases at J, with 14 bases between the two ends. The CDR3 sequence is 14 residues long. CDR3 sequence (DNA): TGTGCCAGGGGACTGGGGGGAGTGAACACTGAAGCTTTCTTT. This codes for CARGLGGVNTEAFF.

CDR3 loop: CATCNRGQVWPPNYGYTF. DNA for the CDR3: TGTGCCACCTGTAACCGCGGACAGGTTTGGCCGCCTAACTATGGCTACACCTTC. The chain has TRBV24-1 and TRBJ1-2; 7 bases fit TRBD1. J gave up 0 bases and V 9 bases, and 18 bases lay outside the gene matches. The CDR3 is made up of 18 amino acids. Germline V CDR1 and CDR2: KGHDR, SFDVKD.

The rearrangement uses TRBV28 and TRBJ1-2; TRBD1 matches 8 bases. The CDR3 totals 13 residues. Germline values: CDR1 MDHEN, CDR2 SYDVKM. V trimming: 8 bases; J trimming: 4 bases; junction bases outside the gene matches: 6. CDR3 DNA: TGTGCCAGCCGACAGGGGAGCGCCTATGGCTACACCTTC. As protein: CASRQGSAYGYTF.

The chain combines TRBV19 with TRBJ1-4; unclear D gene. V lost 1 base and J lost 8, with 8 bases in between. The CDR3 loop spans 13 amino acids. CDR1 is LNHDA and CDR2 is SQIVND in the germline V gene (reference sequence). CDR3 nucleotide sequence: TGTGCCAGTAGTATAGGACAAGACGAAAAACTGTTTTTT. This codes for CASSIGQDEKLFF.